This paragraph reports one T cell receptor (beta chain). The repertoire was sequenced with immunoSEQ multiplex PCR; TCRdb's copy has only in-frame clones and lacks some. The table includes about 88,000 clones, approximately 79% detected once. This sample is part of a study of radiotherapy plus CTLA-4 blockade in lung cancer. The CDR3 runs 17 residues. Germline CDR1 MNHNS, CDR2 SASEGT. V dropped 1 base and J dropped 0 bases, with 13 bases sitting between them. The sequence came from a human donor with non-small cell lung cancer that progressed on radiotherapy plus ipilimumab. The sample consisted of peripheral blood, taken from a patient treated with radiotherapy plus ipilimumab. J is TRBJ1-3 and V is TRBV6-1; D not certain. CDR3 nucleotide sequence: TGTGCCAGCAGTGAAGGGGTGGTCCCAGACTCTGGAAACACCATATATTTT. This codes for CASSEGVVPDSGNTIYF.